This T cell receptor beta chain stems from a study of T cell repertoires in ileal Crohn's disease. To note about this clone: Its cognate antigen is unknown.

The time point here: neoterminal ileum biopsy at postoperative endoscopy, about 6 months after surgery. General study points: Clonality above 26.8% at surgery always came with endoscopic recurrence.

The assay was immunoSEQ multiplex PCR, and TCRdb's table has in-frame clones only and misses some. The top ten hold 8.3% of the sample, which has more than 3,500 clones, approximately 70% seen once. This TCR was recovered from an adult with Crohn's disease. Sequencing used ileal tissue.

CDR3: CASSPQKLNTEAFF. CDR3 coding DNA: TGTGCCAGCTCACCTCAGAAACTGAACACTGAAGCTTTCTTT. The V and J genes are TRBV18 and TRBJ1-1; D gene unclear. V was clipped by 3 bases and J by 0 bases, with 8 bases between them. The CDR3 runs to 14 residues. CDR1 is KGHSH, CDR2 LQKENI, per germline.